This entry concerns a single TCR beta chain. Original analysis: It was from reference gene primer amplification that nucleated cell counts were estimated. Assay: immunoSEQ multiplex PCR; the TCRdb copy retains only in-frame clones and omits some. V, J and clone size were drawn from that table, and D and trimming were deduced from the DNA. Among roughly 230,000 clones, over 70% were seen once, and the ten largest hold 27%. The V and J ends lost 6 bases and 8 bases respectively, with 17 bases between them. The CDR3 totals 14 residues. The germline CDR1 and CDR2 sequences are LNHDA and SQIVND (reference sequence). This entry belongs to a study of blood T cell repertoires in COVID-19.

The chain joins TRBV19 to TRBJ2-1, with D possibly matching TRBD2 (6 bases). The origin of this receptor is a man between 40 and 49 years old with acute or convalescent COVID-19. The sequencing input was peripheral blood. The CDR3 spells CASSPGLIIDEQFF. The CDR3 coding sequence is TGTGCCAGTAGCCCGGGACTTATCATTGATGAGCAGTTCTTC.